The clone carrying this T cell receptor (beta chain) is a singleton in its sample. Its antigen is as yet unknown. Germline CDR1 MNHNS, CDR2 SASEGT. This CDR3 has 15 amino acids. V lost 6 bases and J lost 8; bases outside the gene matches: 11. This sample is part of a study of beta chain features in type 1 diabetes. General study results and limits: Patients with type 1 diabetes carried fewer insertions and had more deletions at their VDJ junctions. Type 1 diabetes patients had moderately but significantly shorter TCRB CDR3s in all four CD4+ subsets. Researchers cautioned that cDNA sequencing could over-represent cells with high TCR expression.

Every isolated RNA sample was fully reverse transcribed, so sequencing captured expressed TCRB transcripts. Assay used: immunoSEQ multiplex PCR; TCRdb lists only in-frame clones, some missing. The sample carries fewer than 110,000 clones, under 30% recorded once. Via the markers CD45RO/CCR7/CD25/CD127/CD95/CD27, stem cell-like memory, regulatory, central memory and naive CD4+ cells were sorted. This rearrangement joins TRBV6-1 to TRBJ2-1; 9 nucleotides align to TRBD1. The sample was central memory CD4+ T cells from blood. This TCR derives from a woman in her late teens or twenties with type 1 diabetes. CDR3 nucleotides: TGTGCCAGCAGAGAACCGGGACAGGGACGTGATGAGCAGTTCTTC. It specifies CASREPGQGRDEQFF.